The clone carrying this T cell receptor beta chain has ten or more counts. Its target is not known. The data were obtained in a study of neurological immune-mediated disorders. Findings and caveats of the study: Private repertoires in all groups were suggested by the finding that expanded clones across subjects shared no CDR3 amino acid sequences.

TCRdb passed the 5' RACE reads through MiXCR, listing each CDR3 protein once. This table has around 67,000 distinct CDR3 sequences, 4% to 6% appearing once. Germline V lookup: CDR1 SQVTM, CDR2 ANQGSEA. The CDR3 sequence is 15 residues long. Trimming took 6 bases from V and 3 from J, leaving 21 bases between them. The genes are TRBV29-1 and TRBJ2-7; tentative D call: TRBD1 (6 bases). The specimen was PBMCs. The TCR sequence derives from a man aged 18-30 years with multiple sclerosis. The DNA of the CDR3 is TGCAGCGTGGTAGGTAGGGGACAAAAAGACTACGAGCAGTACTTC. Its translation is CSVVGRGQKDYEQYF.